This TCR beta chain comes out of a study of blood T cell repertoires in COVID-19. The overall study: Sample material is recorded as cDNA or gDNA derived from T cells, B-cell-depleted T cells, or PBMCs.

Profiled with immunoSEQ multiplex PCR; TCRdb holds only in-frame clones, not every one. The table shows more than 200,000 clones, with approximately 78% occurring only once. The TCR was taken from an elderly woman with acute or convalescent COVID-19. Sequencing was carried out using peripheral blood.

The CDR3 nucleotides are TGTGCCAGCAGCCCGGACAGGGACTATGGCTACACCTTC. It is translated as CASSPDRDYGYTF. The chain employs TRBV5-4 and TRBJ1-2; 8 bases align to TRBD1. V lost 4 bases, J lost 3 bases, and 2 bases stayed unmatched. From germline, CDR1 is SGHNT and CDR2 YYREEE (reference sequence). This CDR3 has 13 residues.